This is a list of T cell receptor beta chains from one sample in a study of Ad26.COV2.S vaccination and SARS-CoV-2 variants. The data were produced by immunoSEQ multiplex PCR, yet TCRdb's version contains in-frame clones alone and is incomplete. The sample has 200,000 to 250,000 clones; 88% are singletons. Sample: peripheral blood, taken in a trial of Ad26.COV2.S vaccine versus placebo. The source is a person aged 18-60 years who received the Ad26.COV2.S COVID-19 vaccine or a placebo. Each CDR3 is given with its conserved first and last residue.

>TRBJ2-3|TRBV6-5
CASSPSGVGTDTQYF
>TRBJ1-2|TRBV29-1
CSVTQGARSYGYTF
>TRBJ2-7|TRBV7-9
CASSLIGTGGFREQYF
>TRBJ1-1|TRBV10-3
CAISEGPLDTEAFF
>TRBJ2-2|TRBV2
CASSFRGPNTGELFF
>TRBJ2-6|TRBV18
CASSLETAPGANVLTF
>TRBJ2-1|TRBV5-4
CASSLGGSSYNEQFF
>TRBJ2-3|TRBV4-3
CASSQVGGNTDTQYF
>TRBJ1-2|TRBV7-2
CASSLEEVYGYTF
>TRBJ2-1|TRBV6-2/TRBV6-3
CASSYSPDSYNEQFF
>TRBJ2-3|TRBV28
CASRLGGAVLGTQYF
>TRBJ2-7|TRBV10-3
CAIRTSGTLSYEQYF
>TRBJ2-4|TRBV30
CAWSEVGNIQYF
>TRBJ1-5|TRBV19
CASSPWGGAGGNQPQHF
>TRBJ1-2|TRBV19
CASSAIDRPYGYTF
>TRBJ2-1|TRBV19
CASSMVAGGNEQFF
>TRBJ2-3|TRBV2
CASSEDRVGTDTQYF
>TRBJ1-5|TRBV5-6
CASSLGQGAYQPQHF
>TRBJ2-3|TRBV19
CASSTRPADTQYF
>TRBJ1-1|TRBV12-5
CASGLGGTGRTEAFF
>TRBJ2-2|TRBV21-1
CARRGRARPLYGELFF
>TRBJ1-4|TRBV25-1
CASAYRDRGEKLFF
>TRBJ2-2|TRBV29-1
CSVAYTGELFF
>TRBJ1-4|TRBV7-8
CASTSGTGDEKLFF
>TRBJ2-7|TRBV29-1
CSVDEQYEQYF
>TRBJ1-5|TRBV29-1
CSAGQANQPQHF
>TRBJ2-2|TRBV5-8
CASSFIRATGELFF
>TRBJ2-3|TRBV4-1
CASSQDRGQYF
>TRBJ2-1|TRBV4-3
CASSWGGAHEGEQFF
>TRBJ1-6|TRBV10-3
CAIRGTDNSPLHF
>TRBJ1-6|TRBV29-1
CSVEVWTGPGLYRNSPLHF
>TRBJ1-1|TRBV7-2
CASSHPGQGNTEAFF
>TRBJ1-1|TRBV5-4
CASTLGGSRPTGDAFF
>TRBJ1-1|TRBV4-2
CASSQDGTGLNTEAFF
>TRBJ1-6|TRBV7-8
CASRGRDVQVSYNSPLHF
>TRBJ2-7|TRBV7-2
CASSYGTSSYEQYF
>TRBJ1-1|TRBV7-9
CASSLAIAEAFF
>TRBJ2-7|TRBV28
CASSFGGLAGSYEQYF
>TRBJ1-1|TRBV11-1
CASSSSGGRMNTEAFF
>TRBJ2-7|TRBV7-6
CASSLDQASYEQYF
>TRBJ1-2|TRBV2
CASSGEGTDNYGYTF
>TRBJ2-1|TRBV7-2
CASSFEDRGLAGLRDEQFF
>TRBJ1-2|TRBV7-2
CASSPRQNGYTF
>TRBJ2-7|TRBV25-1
CASSELTGSPYEQYF
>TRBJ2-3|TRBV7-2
CASSLGYRGLKVTDTQYF
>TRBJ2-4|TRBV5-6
CASSLGSVGVLAKNIQYF
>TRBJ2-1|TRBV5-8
CASSPGQGQDEQFF
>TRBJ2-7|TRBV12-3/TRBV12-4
CASKWGLGYEQYF
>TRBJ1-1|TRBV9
CASSVGGRAGTEAFF
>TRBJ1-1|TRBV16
CASSQSGDMLNTEAFF
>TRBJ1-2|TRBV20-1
CSASSGGNYGYTF
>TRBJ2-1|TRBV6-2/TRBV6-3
CASSAGLAIEQFF
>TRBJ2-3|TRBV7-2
CASSADRAADTQYF
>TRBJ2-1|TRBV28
CASSWTSGGYEQFF
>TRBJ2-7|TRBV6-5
CASRSTVSYEQYF
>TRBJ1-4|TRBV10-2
CASRKRTGDGFANEKLFF
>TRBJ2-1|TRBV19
CASSPGTELYNEQFF